The clone carrying this T cell receptor beta chain has a count of ten or more. The antigen remains unidentified. The data derive from a study of identical twins. Study-level findings and limits: The more abundant beta clonotypes in cord blood had fewer insertions, and memory repertoires did not show this. It was possible that invariant MAIT and iNKT cells partly confounded the zero-insertion analyses.

The CDR3 length is 14 residues. The V and J ends lost 2 bases and 2 bases respectively, with 13 bases between them. Per germline, CDR1 DFQATT and CDR2 SNEGSKA (reference sequence). In TCRdb, the 5' RACE reads were re-called with MiXCR into one record per CDR3 protein. Here the sample spans approximately 280,000 distinct CDR3 sequences, roughly 8.6% being singletons. These sequences were also reported in another study, on yellow fever vaccine responses in identical twins.

The specimen sequenced was memory (CD45RO+) T cells sorted from blood. The chain recombines TRBV20-1 with TRBJ2-7; D not certain. This TCR was recovered from a woman between 18 and 29 years old in good health. The CDR3 coding sequence is TGCAGTGCTAGAACCCTAGAGAGGACCTACGAGCAGTACTTC. Amino acids: CSARTLERTYEQYF.